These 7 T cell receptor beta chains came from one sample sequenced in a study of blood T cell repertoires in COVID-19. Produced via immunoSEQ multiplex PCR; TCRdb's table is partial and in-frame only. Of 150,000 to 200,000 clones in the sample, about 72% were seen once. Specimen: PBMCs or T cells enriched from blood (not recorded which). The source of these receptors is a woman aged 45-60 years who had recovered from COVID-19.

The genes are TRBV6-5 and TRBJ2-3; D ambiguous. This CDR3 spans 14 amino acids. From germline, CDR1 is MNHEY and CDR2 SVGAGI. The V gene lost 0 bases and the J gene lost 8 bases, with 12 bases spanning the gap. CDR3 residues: CASSYSGRTGTQYF. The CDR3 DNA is TGTGCCAGCAGTTACTCTGGTCGTACGGGTACGCAGTATTTT.

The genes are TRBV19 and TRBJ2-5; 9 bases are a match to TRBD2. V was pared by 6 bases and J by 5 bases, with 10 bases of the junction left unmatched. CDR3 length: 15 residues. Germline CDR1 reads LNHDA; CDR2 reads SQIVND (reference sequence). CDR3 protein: CASRPSAGGGETQYF. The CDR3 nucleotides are TGTGCCAGTAGACCATCGGCGGGAGGGGGGGAGACCCAGTACTTC.

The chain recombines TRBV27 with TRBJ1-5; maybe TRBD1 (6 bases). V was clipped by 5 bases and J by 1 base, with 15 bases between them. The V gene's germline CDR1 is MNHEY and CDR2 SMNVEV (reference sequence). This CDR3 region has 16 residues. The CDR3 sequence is CASSPGWGGSNQPQHF. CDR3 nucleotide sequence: TGTGCCAGCAGTCCCGGTTGGGGGGGCAGCAATCAGCCCCAGCATTTT.

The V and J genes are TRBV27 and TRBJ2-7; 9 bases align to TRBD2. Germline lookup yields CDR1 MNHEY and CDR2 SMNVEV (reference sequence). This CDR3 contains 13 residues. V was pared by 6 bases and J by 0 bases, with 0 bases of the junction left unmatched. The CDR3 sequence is CASRTSGSYEQYF. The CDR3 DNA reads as TGTGCCAGCAGGACTAGCGGCTCCTACGAGCAGTACTTC.

CDR3 in amino acids: CASSPTGYNEQFF. The DNA of the CDR3 is TGTGCCAGCAGCCCAACGGGGTACAATGAGCAGTTCTTC. The V gene is TRBV11-1, the J gene TRBJ2-1; weak D call: TRBD2 (5 bases). This CDR3 comprises 13 residues. V was trimmed by 5 bases and J by 4 bases, leaving 9 bases between them. The germline V gene has CDR1 SGHAT and CDR2 FQDESV (reference sequence).

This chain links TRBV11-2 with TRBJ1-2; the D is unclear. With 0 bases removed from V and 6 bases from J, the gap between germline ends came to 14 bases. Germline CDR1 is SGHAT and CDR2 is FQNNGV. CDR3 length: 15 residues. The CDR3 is CASSLERGVGDGYTF. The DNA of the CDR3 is TGTGCCAGCAGCTTAGAGCGGGGAGTGGGAGATGGCTACACCTTC.

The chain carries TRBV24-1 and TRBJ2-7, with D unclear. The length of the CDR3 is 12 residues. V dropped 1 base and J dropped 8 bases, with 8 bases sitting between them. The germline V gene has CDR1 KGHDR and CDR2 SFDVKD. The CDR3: CATSDLKRKQYF. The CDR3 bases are TGTGCCACCAGTGATTTAAAGAGGAAGCAGTACTTC.